This T cell receptor beta chain was sequenced for a study of cytomegalovirus exposure and HLA in healthy donors. Germline values: CDR1 GTSNPN, CDR2 SVGIG (reference sequence). The CDR3 loop spans 12 amino acids. Between the trimmed V and J ends, which lost 7 bases and 0 bases, there was a span of 7 bases. The PCR made use of 60 Vbeta and 13 Jbeta primers. Clones were read by immunoSEQ multiplex PCR, and TCRdb kept only the in-frame ones, dropping some. Among 150,000 to 200,000 clones, under 80% were seen once, and the ten largest hold about 3.2%. The chain couples TRBV30 to TRBJ1-5; D remains ambiguous. This receptor was taken from a man aged 35-49 years in good health and CMV-seronegative. Sample: PBMCs. The CDR3 spells CASSYSNQPQHF. The CDR3 nucleotides are TGTGCCTCCTCTTATAGCAATCAGCCCCAGCATTTT.